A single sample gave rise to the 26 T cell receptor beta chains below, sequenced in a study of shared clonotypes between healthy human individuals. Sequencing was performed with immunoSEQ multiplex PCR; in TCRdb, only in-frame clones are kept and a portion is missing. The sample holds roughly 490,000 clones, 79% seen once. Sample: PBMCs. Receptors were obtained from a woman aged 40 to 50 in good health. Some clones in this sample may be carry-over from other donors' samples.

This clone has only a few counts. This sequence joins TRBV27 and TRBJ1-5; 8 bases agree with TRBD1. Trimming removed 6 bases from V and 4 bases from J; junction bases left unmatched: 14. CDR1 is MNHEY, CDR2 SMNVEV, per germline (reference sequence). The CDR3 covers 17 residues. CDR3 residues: CASSPYGTGRLNQPQHF. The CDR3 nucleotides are TGTGCCAGCAGCCCATATGGGACAGGAAGGTTAAATCAGCCCCAGCATTTT.

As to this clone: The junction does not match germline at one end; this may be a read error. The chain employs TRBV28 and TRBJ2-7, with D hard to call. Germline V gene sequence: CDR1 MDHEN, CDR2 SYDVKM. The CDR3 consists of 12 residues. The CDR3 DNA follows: TGTGCCAACAGTTTACAGACCTACGAGCAGTACTTC. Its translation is CANSLQTYEQYF.

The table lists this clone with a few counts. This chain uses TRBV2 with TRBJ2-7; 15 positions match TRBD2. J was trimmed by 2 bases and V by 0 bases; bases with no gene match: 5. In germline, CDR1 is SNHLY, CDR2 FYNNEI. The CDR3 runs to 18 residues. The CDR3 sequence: CASSEAGTSGRSPYEQYF. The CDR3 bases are TGTGCCAGCAGTGAAGCCGGGACTAGCGGGAGGAGCCCCTACGAGCAGTACTTC.

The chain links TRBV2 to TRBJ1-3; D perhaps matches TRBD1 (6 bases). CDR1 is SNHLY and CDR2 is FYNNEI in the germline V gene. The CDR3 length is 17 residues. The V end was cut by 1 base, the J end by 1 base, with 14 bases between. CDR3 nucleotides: TGTGCCAGCAGTGAAGTGAAGGGGGGAACTTCTGGAAACACCATATATTTT. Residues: CASSEVKGGTSGNTIYF.

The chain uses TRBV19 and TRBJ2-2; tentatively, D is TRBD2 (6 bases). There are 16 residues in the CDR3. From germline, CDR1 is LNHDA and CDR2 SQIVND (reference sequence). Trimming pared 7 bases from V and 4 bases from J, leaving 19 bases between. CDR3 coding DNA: TGTGCCAGTACCTCGGGAGCCCGGCGTGGCACCGGGGAGCTGTTTTTT. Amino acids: CASTSGARRGTGELFF.

The CDR3, as DNA: TGTGCCAGCTCACCTCTCCAGGCTGGGGGGCAGTACTTC. It is translated as CASSPLQAGGQYF. The chain employs TRBV18 and TRBJ2-7, with D perhaps being TRBD1 or TRBD2 (5 bases each). This CDR3 comprises 13 residues. V lost 3 bases to trimming and J lost 9 bases, with 15 bases between them. Germline loops: CDR1 KGHSH, CDR2 LQKENI.

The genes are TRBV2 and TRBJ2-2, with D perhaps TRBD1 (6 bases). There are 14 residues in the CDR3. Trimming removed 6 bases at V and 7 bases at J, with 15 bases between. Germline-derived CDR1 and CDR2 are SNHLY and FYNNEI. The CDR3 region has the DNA TGTGCCAGCAGCCTCTCCGGGACAATCGGGGAGCTGTTTTTT. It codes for CASSLSGTIGELFF.

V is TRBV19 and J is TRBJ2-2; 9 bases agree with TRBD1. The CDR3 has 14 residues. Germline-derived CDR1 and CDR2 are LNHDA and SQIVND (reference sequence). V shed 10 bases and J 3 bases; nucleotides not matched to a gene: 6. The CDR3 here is CATTQGAYTGELFF. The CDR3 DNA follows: TGTGCCACCACACAGGGGGCTTACACCGGGGAGCTGTTTTTT.

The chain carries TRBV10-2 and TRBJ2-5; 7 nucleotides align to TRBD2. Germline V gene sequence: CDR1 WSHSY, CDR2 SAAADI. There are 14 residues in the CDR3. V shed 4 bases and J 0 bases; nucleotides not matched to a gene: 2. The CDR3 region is CASSAGTNQETQYF. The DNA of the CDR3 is TGCGCCAGCAGTGCCGGGACTAACCAAGAGACCCAGTACTTC.

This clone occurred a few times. The CDR3 coding sequence is TGTGCCAGCTCACCCGCGCGGACAGGAGAACTGAGTGGCTACACCTTC. It specifies CASSPARTGELSGYTF. This chain links TRBV18 with TRBJ1-2; TRBD1 matches at 7 bases. The length of the CDR3 is 16 residues. CDR1 is KGHSH and CDR2 is LQKENI in the germline V gene. With 3 bases clipped from V and 7 bases from J, the junction kept 14 bases outside the gene matches.

This chain's CDR3 is CASSSAGGSYGQGYEQYF. In DNA form, the CDR3 reads TGTGCCAGCAGCTCAGCGGGAGGGTCGTATGGCCAAGGCTACGAGCAGTACTTC. The chain carries TRBV7-9 and TRBJ2-7, with 10 bases aligning to TRBD2. V shed 4 bases and J 3 bases; nucleotides not matched to a gene: 15. Germline lookup yields CDR1 SEHNR and CDR2 FQNEAQ (reference sequence). The length of the CDR3 is 18 residues.

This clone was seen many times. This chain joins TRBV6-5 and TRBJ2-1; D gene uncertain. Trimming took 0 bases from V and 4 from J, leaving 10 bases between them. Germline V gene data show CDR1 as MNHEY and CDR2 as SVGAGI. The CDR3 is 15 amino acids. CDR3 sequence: CASSYSFARYNEQFF. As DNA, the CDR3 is TGTGCCAGCAGTTACTCGTTTGCTAGATACAATGAGCAGTTCTTC.

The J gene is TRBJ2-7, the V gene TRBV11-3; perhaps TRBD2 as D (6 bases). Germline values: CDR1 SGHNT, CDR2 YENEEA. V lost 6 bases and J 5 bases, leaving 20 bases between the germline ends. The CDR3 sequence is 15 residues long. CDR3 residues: CASSRFRETEDEQYF. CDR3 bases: TGTGCCAGCAGTCGTTTCCGGGAGACGGAGGACGAGCAGTACTTC.

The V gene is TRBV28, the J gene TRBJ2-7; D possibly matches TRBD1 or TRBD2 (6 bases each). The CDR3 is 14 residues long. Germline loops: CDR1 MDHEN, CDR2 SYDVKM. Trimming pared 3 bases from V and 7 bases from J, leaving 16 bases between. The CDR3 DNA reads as TGTGCCAGCAGTTTTGAAGGGGGGTTGGGGGAGCAGTACTTC. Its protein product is CASSFEGGLGEQYF.

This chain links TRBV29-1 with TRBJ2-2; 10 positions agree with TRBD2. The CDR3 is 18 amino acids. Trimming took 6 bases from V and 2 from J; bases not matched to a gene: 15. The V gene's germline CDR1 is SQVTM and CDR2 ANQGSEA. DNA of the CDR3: TGCAGCGTCGAACTGGGGACTAGCGCTAACCGTAACACCGGGGAGCTGTTTTTT. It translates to CSVELGTSANRNTGELFF.

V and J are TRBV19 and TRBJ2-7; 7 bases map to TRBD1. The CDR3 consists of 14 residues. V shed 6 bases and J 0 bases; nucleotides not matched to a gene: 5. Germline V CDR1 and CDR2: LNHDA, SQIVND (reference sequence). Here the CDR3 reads CASRKGQLSYEQYF. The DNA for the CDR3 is TGTGCCAGTAGAAAGGGACAGCTCTCCTACGAGCAGTACTTC.

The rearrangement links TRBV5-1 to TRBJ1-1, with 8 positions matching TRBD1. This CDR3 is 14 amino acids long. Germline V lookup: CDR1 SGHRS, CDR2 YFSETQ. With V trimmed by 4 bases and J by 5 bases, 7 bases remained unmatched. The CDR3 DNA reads TGCGCCAGCAGCGCAGGGGGCGCGGTAACTGAAGCTTTCTTT. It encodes CASSAGGAVTEAFF.

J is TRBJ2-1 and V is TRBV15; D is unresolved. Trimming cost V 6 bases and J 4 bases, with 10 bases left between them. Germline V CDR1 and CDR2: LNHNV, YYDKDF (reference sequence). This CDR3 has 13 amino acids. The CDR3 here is CATSRRPYNEQFF. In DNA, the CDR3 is TGTGCCACCAGTCGCAGACCTTACAATGAGCAGTTCTTC.

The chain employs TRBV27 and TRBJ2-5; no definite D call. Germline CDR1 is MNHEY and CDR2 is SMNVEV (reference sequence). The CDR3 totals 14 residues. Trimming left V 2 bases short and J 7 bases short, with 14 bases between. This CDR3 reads CASSLIQAGGTQYF. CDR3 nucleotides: TGTGCCAGCAGTTTAATCCAGGCTGGCGGGACCCAGTACTTC.

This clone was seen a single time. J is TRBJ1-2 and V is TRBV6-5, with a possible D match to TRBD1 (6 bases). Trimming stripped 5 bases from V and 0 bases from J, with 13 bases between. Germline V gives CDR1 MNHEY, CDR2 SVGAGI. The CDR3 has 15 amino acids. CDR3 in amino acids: CASSARRTANYGYTF. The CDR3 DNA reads TGTGCCAGCAGTGCGCGACGGACAGCTAACTATGGCTACACCTTC.

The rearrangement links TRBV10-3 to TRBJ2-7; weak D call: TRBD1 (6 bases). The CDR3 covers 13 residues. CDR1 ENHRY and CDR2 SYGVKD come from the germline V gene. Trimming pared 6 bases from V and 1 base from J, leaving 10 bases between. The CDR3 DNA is TGTGCCATCAGAATAGGACAGTCCTACGAGCAGTACTTC. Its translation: CAIRIGQSYEQYF.

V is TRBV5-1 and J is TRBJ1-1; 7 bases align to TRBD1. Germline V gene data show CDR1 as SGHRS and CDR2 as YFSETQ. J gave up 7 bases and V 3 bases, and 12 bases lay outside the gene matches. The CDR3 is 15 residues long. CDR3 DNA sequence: TGCGCCAGCAGCTCGGACGCCCGGGACAGTGATGAAGCTTTCTTT. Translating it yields CASSSDARDSDEAFF.

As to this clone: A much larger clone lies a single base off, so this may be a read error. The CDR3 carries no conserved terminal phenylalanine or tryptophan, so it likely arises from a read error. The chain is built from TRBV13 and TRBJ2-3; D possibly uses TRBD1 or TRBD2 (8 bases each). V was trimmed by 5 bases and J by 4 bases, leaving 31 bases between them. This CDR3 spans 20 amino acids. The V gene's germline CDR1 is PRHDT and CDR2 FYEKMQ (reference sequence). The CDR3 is CASSRPGYRGSGRGSDTQYL. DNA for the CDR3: TGTGCCAGCAGCCGACCTGGGTACAGGGGGAGCGGGAGAGGATCAGATACGCAGTATTTG.

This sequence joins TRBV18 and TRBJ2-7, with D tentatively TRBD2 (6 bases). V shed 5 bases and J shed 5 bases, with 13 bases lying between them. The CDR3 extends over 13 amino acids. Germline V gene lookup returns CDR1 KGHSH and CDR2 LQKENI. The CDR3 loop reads CASSWGESNEQYF. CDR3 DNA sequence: TGTGCCAGCTCATGGGGGGAGAGCAACGAGCAGTACTTC.

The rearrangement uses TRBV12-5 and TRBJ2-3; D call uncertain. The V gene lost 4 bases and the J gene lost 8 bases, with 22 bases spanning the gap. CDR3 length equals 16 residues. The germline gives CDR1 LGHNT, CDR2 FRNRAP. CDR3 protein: CASGSTGQTVVGTQYF. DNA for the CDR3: TGTGCTAGTGGTTCCACCGGGCAGACGGTCGTTGGTACGCAGTATTTT.

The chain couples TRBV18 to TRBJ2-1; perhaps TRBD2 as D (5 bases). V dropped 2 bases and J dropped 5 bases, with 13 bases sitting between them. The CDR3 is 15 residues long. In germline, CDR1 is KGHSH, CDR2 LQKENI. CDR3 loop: CASSPGLAENNEQFF. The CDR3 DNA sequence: TGTGCCAGCTCACCAGGGCTAGCAGAGAACAATGAGCAGTTCTTC.